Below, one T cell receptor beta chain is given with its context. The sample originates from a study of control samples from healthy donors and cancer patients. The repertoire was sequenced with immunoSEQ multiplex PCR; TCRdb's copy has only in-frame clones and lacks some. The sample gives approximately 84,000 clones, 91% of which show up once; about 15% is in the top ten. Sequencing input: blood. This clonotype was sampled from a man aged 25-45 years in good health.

The CDR3 region has the DNA TGTGCCAGCAGCTTGGCAGTCAAAACCTACGAGCAGTACTTC. This encodes CASSLAVKTYEQYF. The chain joins TRBV11-2 to TRBJ2-7; D gene ambiguous. The germline V gene has CDR1 SGHAT and CDR2 FQNNGV. Trimming removed 3 bases at V and 2 bases at J, with 11 bases between. The CDR3 length is 14 residues.